Listed here is a single TCR beta chain. The sample originates from a study of blood T cell repertoires in COVID-19. About the research overall: Donors in the United States, Italy and Spain gave samples during acute or convalescent COVID-19. T cells, B-cell-depleted T cells, or PBMCs provided the cDNA or gDNA that served as material.

CDR1 and CDR2 from the germline V gene are LNHDA and SQIVND (reference sequence). Trimming removed 7 bases from V and 5 bases from J, with 17 bases in between. This CDR3 is 14 amino acids long. In the source study's methods: For nucleated cells, counts were estimated from reference gene primer amplification. Here immunoSEQ multiplex PCR was the method, and the copy in TCRdb shows in-frame clones only, minus some. The DNA was the basis for D and trimming; V, J and clone size are from that table. There are about 34,000 clones in the sample; 80% to 90% occur only once, and 11% to 15% lies in the top ten.

The receptor was isolated from a man between 60 and 75 years old with active COVID-19. The V gene is TRBV19, the J gene TRBJ2-5; D call uncertain. Sequencing used peripheral blood. CDR3 protein: CASTPGPSSETQYF. The CDR3 DNA reads as TGTGCCAGTACCCCAGGCCCCTCCAGCGAGACCCAGTACTTC.